The present T cell receptor beta chain was sequenced within a study of T cell changes during pregnancy in multiple sclerosis. The germline V gene has CDR1 GTSNPN and CDR2 SVGIG (reference sequence). This CDR3 spans 13 amino acids. Trimming left V 0 bases short and J 5 bases short, with 5 bases between. Produced via immunoSEQ multiplex PCR; TCRdb's table is partial and in-frame only. Of approximately 90,000 clones listed, approximately 93% are singletons. The chain joins TRBV30 to TRBJ1-6; D is perhaps TRBD1 (5 bases). The TCR comes from a female donor with multiple sclerosis, enrolled in a pregnancy study. The starting material was peripheral blood, obtained in the first trimester of pregnancy. CDR3: CAWSVGHNSPLHF. The CDR3 bases are TGTGCCTGGAGTGTGGGGCATAATTCACCCCTCCACTTT.